Presented here are 25 T cell receptor beta chains from one specimen sequenced in a study of OX40 agonist ivuxolimab in advanced cancers. Method: immunoSEQ multiplex PCR; TCRdb's copy keeps in-frame clones and lacks some. The table shows 99,000 or so clones, with 85% to 95% occurring only once. The sample here was CD4+ or CD8+ T cells sorted from blood, taken in a trial of the OX40 agonist ivuxolimab. The origin of the receptors is an adult with an advanced solid tumor such as melanoma, head and neck, liver or kidney cancer.

The rearrangement joins TRBV4-2 to TRBJ2-3; D is perhaps TRBD2 (5 bases). This CDR3 spans 16 amino acids. Per the germline V gene, CDR1 is LGHNA and CDR2 is YNFKEQ. Trimming took 5 bases from V and 3 from J, leaving 18 bases between them. CDR3 residues: CASSYTGIPNTDTQYF. CDR3 in DNA: TGTGCCAGCAGCTACACCGGGATCCCGAATACAGATACGCAGTATTTT.

The chain employs TRBV6-1 and TRBJ2-1; TRBD2 might be the D (5 bases). V lost 6 bases to trimming and J lost 0 bases, with 12 bases between them. The germline V gene has CDR1 MNHNS and CDR2 SASEGT. The CDR3 extends over 15 amino acids. Written as DNA, the CDR3 is TGTGCCAGCAGGAGGGATACCAGCTCCTACAATGAGCAGTTCTTC. Its protein product is CASRRDTSSYNEQFF.

The rearrangement joins TRBV11-2 to TRBJ2-1, with D tentatively TRBD1 or TRBD2 (6 bases each). Trimming stripped 6 bases from V and 13 bases from J, with 13 bases between. Germline CDR1 SGHAT, CDR2 FQNNGV. The CDR3 loop spans 11 amino acids. In DNA form, the CDR3 reads TGTGCCAGCAGATCAGGGGACTCCCAGTTCTTC. Translated, it gives CASRSGDSQFF.

This chain links TRBV5-4 with TRBJ2-5; TRBD2 matches 7 bases. V lost 2 bases, J lost 0 bases, and 1 base stayed unmatched. The CDR3 loop spans 14 amino acids. From germline, CDR1 is SGHNT and CDR2 YYREEE (reference sequence). CDR3 loop: CASSFGGYQETQYF. CDR3 in DNA: TGTGCCAGCAGCTTCGGGGGGTACCAAGAGACCCAGTACTTC.

This chain links TRBV11-1 with TRBJ2-2, with 9 bases identical to TRBD2. The CDR3 is 15 amino acids. Losses at the gene ends were 1 base for V and 6 bases for J; bases not matched to a gene: 3. Germline CDR1 and CDR2: SGHAT and FQDESV (reference sequence). The CDR3 loop reads CASSLGLAGSGELFF. CDR3 coding DNA: TGTGCCAGCAGCTTAGGGCTAGCGGGGTCCGGGGAGCTGTTTTTT.

The chain carries TRBV6-5 and TRBJ1-6; no definite D call. Germline CDR1 reads MNHEY; CDR2 reads SVGAGI. Trimming took 6 bases from V and 10 from J, leaving 16 bases between them. This CDR3 spans 14 amino acids. CDR3: CASRRDPTGSPLHF. CDR3 DNA: TGTGCCAGCAGGCGAGACCCCACCGGATCACCCCTCCACTTT.

The V and J genes are TRBV4-2 and TRBJ1-3; no clear D. The CDR3 totals 17 residues. CDR1 is LGHNA, CDR2 YNFKEQ, per germline. Between the trimmed V and J ends, which lost 0 bases and 0 bases, there was a span of 12 bases. CDR3 nucleotide sequence: TGTGCCAGCAGCCAAGATTCGACGAAGGCCTCTGGAAACACCATATATTTT. Encoded protein: CASSQDSTKASGNTIYF.

CDR3 region: CASSQEGDSYEQYV. The DNA of the CDR3 is TGCGCCAGCAGCCAAGAAGGAGACTCCTACGAGCAGTACGTC. The chain uses TRBV4-3 and TRBJ2-7, with D hard to call. There are 14 residues in the CDR3. V was shortened by 0 bases and J by 0 bases, with 6 bases between the two germline ends. Germline V gives CDR1 LGHNA, CDR2 YSLEER.

Only a few counts were recorded for this clone. The V and J genes are TRBV6-1 and TRBJ1-2; D gene unclear. Trimming stripped 4 bases from V and 2 bases from J, with 5 bases between. Germline lookup yields CDR1 MNHNS and CDR2 SASEGT. The CDR3 covers 12 residues. The CDR3 loop reads CASSGLNYGYTF. CDR3 nucleotides: TGTGCCAGCAGTGGGCTGAACTATGGCTACACCTTC.

The chain joins TRBV12-5 to TRBJ2-1; 9 bases map to TRBD2. The CDR3 extends over 15 amino acids. Germline CDR1 reads LGHNT; CDR2 reads FRNRAP. V dropped 7 bases and J dropped 9; count of bases not matched to a gene: 13. The CDR3: CASASSVAGVREQFF. In DNA, the CDR3 is TGTGCTAGTGCCTCGTCGGTAGCGGGAGTTCGTGAGCAGTTCTTC.

The rearrangement uses TRBV28 and TRBJ2-7; D gene ambiguous. The CDR3 spans 11 residues. Germline V CDR1 and CDR2: MDHEN, SYDVKM. V lost 2 bases, J lost 6 bases, and 5 bases lay in between. CDR3: CASSLAAEQYF. The DNA for the CDR3 is TGTGCCAGCAGTTTAGCTGCCGAGCAGTACTTC.

The CDR3 coding sequence is TGTGCCAGCAGCCAAGATACCACAGATACGCAGTATTTT. Translation gives CASSQDTTDTQYF. The rearrangement joins TRBV4-2 to TRBJ2-3; D is ambiguous. Trimming pared 0 bases from V and 2 bases from J, leaving 3 bases between. Germline-derived CDR1 and CDR2 are LGHNA and YNFKEQ. The length of the CDR3 is 13 residues.

The rearrangement uses TRBV11-2 and TRBJ2-1; TRBD2 might be the D (5 bases). This CDR3 contains 14 residues. Germline-derived CDR1 and CDR2 are SGHAT and FQNNGV. Trimming took off 3 bases at V and 9 bases at J, with 15 bases between the two ends. The CDR3 here is CASSLSLAAIEQFF. DNA of the CDR3: TGTGCCAGCAGCTTGTCTCTAGCTGCTATTGAGCAGTTCTTC.

The J gene is TRBJ1-5, the V gene TRBV6-1; 9 nucleotides line up with TRBD1. The CDR3 has 18 amino acids. In germline, CDR1 is MNHNS, CDR2 SASEGT. J was trimmed by 0 bases and V by 0 bases; bases with no gene match: 6. The CDR3 DNA follows: TGTGCCAGCAGTGAAGCCCGCAGGGACAGGGATAGCAATCAGCCCCAGCATTTT. Protein sequence: CASSEARRDRDSNQPQHF.

This chain connects TRBV7-9 to TRBJ2-3; the match to TRBD1 covers 7 bases. The CDR3 sequence is 14 residues long. In germline, CDR1 is SEHNR, CDR2 FQNEAQ (reference sequence). Trimming removed 5 bases from V and 3 bases from J; junction bases left unmatched: 5. In DNA, the CDR3 is TGTGCCAGCAGCAACGGACAGGCTACAGATACGCAGTATTTT. Translation gives CASSNGQATDTQYF.

The chain combines TRBV27 with TRBJ1-5; no clear D. Germline CDR1 reads MNHEY; CDR2 reads SMNVEV (reference sequence). The CDR3 is made up of 14 amino acids. V was trimmed by 2 bases and J by 5 bases, leaving 10 bases between them. CDR3 coding DNA: TGTGCCAGCAGTTTAATCCAAGCAGATCAGCCCCAGCATTTT. This encodes CASSLIQADQPQHF.

The chain uses TRBV28 and TRBJ1-5, with 9 bases matching TRBD1. CDR1 and CDR2 (germline): MDHEN, SYDVKM. This CDR3 region has 16 residues. Unmatched junction bases numbered 7, after V lost 2 bases and J lost 5 bases. CDR3 loop: CASSLLQGALDQPQHF. The CDR3 nucleotides are TGTGCCAGCAGTTTACTACAGGGGGCGCTTGATCAGCCCCAGCATTTT.

The chain is built from TRBV30 and TRBJ1-1; a possible D gene is TRBD1 (5 bases). The CDR3 extends over 14 amino acids. Trimming shortened V by 5 bases and J by 5 bases, and 18 bases separated the two germline ends. In germline, CDR1 is GTSNPN, CDR2 SVGIG (reference sequence). DNA of the CDR3: TGTGCCTGGGGAGGGGCAGGGAAGGTAACTGAAGCTTTCTTT. Translation gives CAWGGAGKVTEAFF.

J is TRBJ1-2 and V is TRBV12-2; the D call in the table, TRBD1, was not verified against the DNA. TRBV12-2 counts as a pseudogene. The CDR3 is 12 amino acids. CDR3 residues: CASRGGRYGYTF. The CDR3 DNA is TGTGCAAGTCGTGGGGGCAGGTATGGCTACACCTTC.

This chain joins TRBV25-1 and TRBJ2-1, with 11 nucleotides matching TRBD2. CDR3 length: 15 amino acids. J gave up 2 bases and V 4 bases, and 1 base lay outside the gene matches. Germline V gene data show CDR1 as MGHDK and CDR2 as SYGVNS. The CDR3 protein is CASSGSGRAYNEQFF. Here the CDR3 DNA reads TGTGCCAGCAGTGGTAGCGGGAGGGCCTACAATGAGCAGTTCTTC.

A remark on this clone: The sample contains more than one DNA sequence encoding this CDR3. This chain joins TRBV28 and TRBJ1-3; TRBD1 matches at 7 bases. Germline CDR1 MDHEN, CDR2 SYDVKM. The CDR3 is 14 amino acids. Trimming took 5 bases from V and 3 from J; bases not matched to a gene: 4. The CDR3 DNA follows: TGTGCCAGCAGTACTACAGGGGATGGAAACACCATATATTTT. Protein sequence: CASSTTGDGNTIYF.

The V and J genes are TRBV19 and TRBJ1-5, with a tentative D call TRBD1 (6 bases). The CDR3 spans 15 residues. The germline V gene has CDR1 LNHDA and CDR2 SQIVND (reference sequence). V was shortened by 7 bases and J by 4 bases, with 17 bases between the two germline ends. This chain's CDR3 is CASIPKRGGNQPQHF. Written as DNA, the CDR3 is TGTGCCAGTATCCCGAAAAGGGGGGGAAATCAGCCCCAGCATTTT.

In its sample, this clone was seen once. The genes are TRBV12-5 and TRBJ2-5, with D possibly being TRBD1 or TRBD2 (6 bases each). Trimming stripped 3 bases from V and 3 bases from J, with 11 bases between. The germline V gene encodes CDR1 LGHNT and CDR2 FRNRAP. The CDR3 has 14 amino acids. The chain's CDR3 is CASGLEGGKETQYF. The DNA for the CDR3 is TGTGCTAGTGGTTTAGAGGGGGGAAAAGAGACCCAGTACTTC.

The chain carries TRBV4-1 and TRBJ1-2; TRBD1 matches at 8 bases. The CDR3 loop spans 14 amino acids. Trimming took 1 base from V and 8 from J; bases not matched to a gene: 6. Looked up from germline, CDR1 is MGHRA and CDR2 is YSYEKL. CDR3 coding DNA: TGCGCCAGCAGCCAAGTGGCAGGGGGCGGGGGCTACACCTTC. Translated: CASSQVAGGGGYTF.

This chain links TRBV19 with TRBJ1-1; 8 nucleotides align to TRBD1. The V gene's germline CDR1 is LNHDA and CDR2 SQIVND (reference sequence). J was trimmed by 1 base and V by 6 bases; bases with no gene match: 13. The CDR3 has 17 residues. In DNA form, the CDR3 reads TGTGCCAGTAGCTCAAACGGATGGGGGACAGGGAACACTGAAGCTTTCTTT. It encodes CASSSNGWGTGNTEAFF.